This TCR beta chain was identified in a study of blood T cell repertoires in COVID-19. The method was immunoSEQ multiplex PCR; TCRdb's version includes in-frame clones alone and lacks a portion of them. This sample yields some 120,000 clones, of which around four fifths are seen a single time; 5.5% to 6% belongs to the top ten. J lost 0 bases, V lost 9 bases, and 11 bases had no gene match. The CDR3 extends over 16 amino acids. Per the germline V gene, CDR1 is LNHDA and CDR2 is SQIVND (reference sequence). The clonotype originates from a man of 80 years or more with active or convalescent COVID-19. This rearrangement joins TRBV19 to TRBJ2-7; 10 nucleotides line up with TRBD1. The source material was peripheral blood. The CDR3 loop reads CASSGTGAVTSYEQYF. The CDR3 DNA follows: TGTGCCAGCTCCGGGACAGGGGCCGTAACCTCCTACGAGCAGTACTTC. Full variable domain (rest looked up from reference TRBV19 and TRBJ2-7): DGGITQSPKYLFRKEGQNVTLSCEQNLNHDAMYWYRQDPGQGLRLIYYSQIVNDFQKGDIAEGYSVSREKKESFPLTVTSAQKNPTAFYLCASSGTGAVTSYEQYFGPGTRLTVT.